The source of this T cell receptor (beta chain) is a study of CD8 T cells in Susac syndrome. Reverse transcription of about 0.45 to 1 ug RNA was performed with random hexamers. Using its own MiXCR run on the immunoSEQ multiplex PCR reads, TCRdb lists one record per CDR3 protein. The data hold more than 150,000 distinct CDR3 sequences, with 95% observed a single time. The length of the CDR3 is 14 residues. Germline V gene lookup returns CDR1 LGHNT and CDR2 FRNRAP. The trim removed 0 bases at V and 4 bases at J, leaving 1 base unmatched. This rearrangement joins TRBV12-5 to TRBJ2-5; TRBD1 matches 8 bases. This receptor was taken from a human donor with Susac syndrome. Specimen: CD8+ T cells from PBMCs. In DNA, the CDR3 is TGTGCTAGTGGTTTGGTACAGGGGGGAGAGACCCAGTACTTC. This encodes CASGLVQGGETQYF. Full variable domain (outside the CDR3, taken from reference TRBV12-5 and TRBJ2-5): DARVTQTPRHKVTEMGQEVTMRCQPILGHNTVFWYRQTMMQGLELLAYFRNRAPLDDSGMPKDRFSAEMPDATLATLKIQPSEPRDSAVYFCASGLVQGGETQYFGPGTRLLVL.